This T cell receptor (beta chain) was retrieved from a study of OX40 agonist ivuxolimab in advanced cancers. Looking at the study overall: Clinicians treated patients with ivuxolimab, an agonistic anti-OX40 (CD134) antibody.

With respect to this clone: The antigen is unknown.

Measured with immunoSEQ multiplex PCR; TCRdb has only the in-frame clones, and not every one. The top ten clones hold about 1.7% of a sample with tens of thousands of clones, approximately 79% of them seen once. The CDR3 has 15 amino acids. Germline V gives CDR1 SGHRS, CDR2 YFSETQ. V was pared by 6 bases and J by 4 bases, with 14 bases between. General study results and limits: Expanded clones were, on average, more numerous in CD8+ T cells than in CD4+. What antigens the expanded peripheral T cells recognized was never established.

The genes are TRBV5-1 and TRBJ2-6, with D possibly TRBD1 on 6 matching bases. The receptor comes from an adult with an advanced solid tumor such as melanoma, head and neck, liver or kidney cancer. Sequenced here: CD4+ or CD8+ T cells sorted from blood, sampled in a trial of the OX40 agonist ivuxolimab. The CDR3 loop reads CASTLQGSGANVLTF. DNA for the CDR3: TGCGCCAGCACCTTACAGGGATCAGGGGCCAACGTCCTGACTTTC.